This TCR beta chain was obtained from a study of blood T cell repertoires in COVID-19. As for the study in general: Material from acute and convalescent COVID-19 was sourced from the United States, Italy and Spain.

Authors' processing steps: Reference gene primers were amplified, and this amplification served to estimate nucleated cell counts. This table comes from immunoSEQ multiplex PCR, and its TCRdb copy is limited to in-frame clones, with some not included. V, J and clone size reflect that table, while D and trimming were determined from the DNA. The data hold around 250,000 clones, with approximately 83% observed a single time. This CDR3 has 19 amino acids. The V end was cut by 3 bases, the J end by 3 bases, with 21 bases between. CDR1 LGHDT and CDR2 YNNKEL come from the germline V gene (reference sequence).

V usage is TRBV3-1 (or the pseudogene TRBV3-2) and J usage is TRBJ1-6; D perhaps matches TRBD1 (6 bases). The sample was peripheral blood. This clonotype originated in a young man who had recovered from COVID-19. CDR3 protein: CASSHSISRTEDYNSPLHF. Written as DNA, the CDR3 is TGTGCCAGCAGCCACTCCATTTCACGGACAGAAGACTATAATTCACCCCTCCACTTT.